This TCR beta chain appears in the sequencing data of a study of T cells expressing NK-cell markers. Study observations and caveats: In a handful of donors, dominant CD3+CD56+NKG2C+ clones formed roughly 1.0-7.5% of CD8+ cells.

The CDR3 is made up of 12 amino acids. Germline V lookup: CDR1 SEHNR, CDR2 FQNEAQ (reference sequence). TCRdb reprocessed the 5' RACE reads and keeps a single row for each CDR3 protein, giving no DNA. This sample contains about 140,000 distinct CDR3 sequences. Points on this clonotype: Its antigen remains unknown.

Sequencing used blood T cells: a sorted CD56 or NKG2C T cell subset, CD4+ or CD8+ T cells, or bulk PBMC T cells (not recorded which). This receptor was taken from a man younger than 35 in good health. This chain links TRBV7-9 with TRBJ2-3. The CDR3: CASSPTRDTQYF.